The entry below describes one T cell receptor (beta chain). Its specificity is not known. These data are taken from a study of chemoradiotherapy in HPV16-positive cancers. Clones were read by immunoSEQ multiplex PCR, and TCRdb kept only the in-frame ones, dropping some. The sample holds fewer than 8,000 clones, roughly nine tenths seen once. Overall study results and limits: HPV-specific T cells were functionally defined from only a couple of HPV16-positive patients.

The input for sequencing was tumor tissue, taken from a patient who underwent chemoradiotherapy. The TCR originated in a human donor with HPV-associated anogenital cancer.

This CDR3 is CASSRDTGSSNEKLFF. For the CDR3, the DNA is TGTGCCAGCAGTCGCGATACAGGGAGTTCTAATGAAAAACTGTTTTTT. The V and J genes are TRBV25-1 and TRBJ1-4; TRBD1 might be the D (6 bases). V was shortened by 5 bases and J by 3 bases, with 16 bases between the two germline ends. Germline CDR1 reads MGHDK; CDR2 reads SYGVNS. This CDR3 is 16 amino acids long.